One sample yielded the 23 T cell receptor beta chains listed below, sequenced in a study of blood T cell repertoires in COVID-19. TCRdb's table, derived via immunoSEQ multiplex PCR, lists solely in-frame clones and lacks some. The repertoire holds 130,000 or so clones, with approximately 82% as singletons. The sample was peripheral blood. The receptors stem from a man at least 80 years old with active or convalescent COVID-19.

The chain has TRBV28 and TRBJ1-5, with 7 nucleotides matching TRBD1. The J segment lost 7 bases and the V segment lost 6 bases, leaving 15 bases of the junction unmatched. The CDR3 contains 16 residues. The germline gives CDR1 MDHEN, CDR2 SYDVKM. CDR3 bases: TGTGCCAGCAGGCTGGGTGCGAGACAGGGAGGACAGCCCCAGCATTTT. It is translated as CASRLGARQGGQPQHF.

The chain carries TRBV7-9 and TRBJ2-3; no definite D call. The germline V gene encodes CDR1 SEHNR and CDR2 FQNEAQ (reference sequence). V lost 5 bases and J lost 2, with 5 bases in between. The CDR3 totals 12 residues. The CDR3 bases are TGTGCCAGCAGCCAATCCACAGATACGCAGTATTTT. Translation gives CASSQSTDTQYF. The full variable domain, with the rest looked up from reference TRBV7-9 and TRBJ2-3, is DTGVSQNPRHKITKRGQNVTFRCDPISEHNRLYWYRQTLGQGPEFLTYFQNEAQLEKSRLLSDRFSAERPKGSFSTLEIQRTEQGDSAMYLCASSQSTDTQYFGPGTRLTVL.

CDR3 sequence: CASSLEGADYEQYF. The CDR3 bases are TGTGCCAGCAGCTTAGAGGGGGCGGACTACGAGCAGTACTTC. The chain recombines TRBV7-2 with TRBJ2-7; 7 nucleotides line up with TRBD1. There are 14 residues in the CDR3. J was trimmed by 3 bases and V by 1 base; bases with no gene match: 3. The germline CDR1 and CDR2 sequences are SGHTA and FQGNSA.

This rearrangement joins TRBV5-4 to TRBJ1-1, with a weak D call TRBD1 (5 bases). The V end was cut by 4 bases, the J end by 5 bases, with 18 bases between. The CDR3 length is 15 residues. Germline loops: CDR1 SGHNT, CDR2 YYREEE (reference sequence). CDR3 sequence reads: CASSSRTSGGTEAFF. CDR3 DNA sequence: TGTGCCAGCAGCAGCCGGACGTCGGGGGGGACTGAAGCTTTCTTT.

V gene TRBV3-1 (or the pseudogene TRBV3-2) combines with J gene TRBJ1-2; D unresolved. With 4 bases removed from V and 2 bases from J, the gap between germline ends came to 17 bases. Germline assignment: CDR1 LGHDT and CDR2 YNNKEL (reference sequence). The CDR3 extends over 16 amino acids. In DNA form, the CDR3 reads TGTGCCAGCAGCCCGACCCCAATGACGGGAAACTATGGCTACACCTTC. Translation: CASSPTPMTGNYGYTF.

This chain connects TRBV3-1 (or the pseudogene TRBV3-2) to TRBJ1-3; D is ambiguous. Per the germline V gene, CDR1 is LGHDT and CDR2 is YNNKEL (reference sequence). Trimming took off 3 bases at V and 7 bases at J, with 7 bases between the two ends. The CDR3 totals 12 residues. Here the CDR3 reads CASSQHGNTIYF. CDR3 in DNA: TGTGCCAGCAGCCAGCACGGGAACACCATATATTTT.

The gene calls are TRBV9 and TRBJ2-3; D is undetermined. The CDR3 is 13 amino acids. Between the trimmed V and J ends, which lost 4 bases and 7 bases, there was a span of 13 bases. The germline V gene has CDR1 SGDLS and CDR2 YYNGEE. CDR3 region: CASSPSFQNTQYF. CDR3 nucleotide sequence: TGTGCCAGCAGCCCCAGTTTCCAGAATACGCAGTATTTT. The variable domain in full, completed from reference TRBV9 and TRBJ2-3, reads DSGVTQTPKHLITATGQRVTLRCSPRSGDLSVYWYQQSLDQGLQFLIQYYNGEERAKGNILERFSAQQFPDLHSELNLSSLELGDSALYFCASSPSFQNTQYFGPGTRLTVL.

The chain combines TRBV2 with TRBJ2-1; TRBD2 aligns across 13 bases. The germline gives CDR1 SNHLY, CDR2 FYNNEI. V gave up 4 bases and J gave up 9 bases; unmatched junction bases: 0. The CDR3 is 13 residues long. CDR3 region: CASSGTSGGEQFF. The CDR3, as DNA: TGTGCCAGCAGTGGGACTAGCGGGGGTGAGCAGTTCTTC.

V gene TRBV10-3 combines with J gene TRBJ2-3, with 14 bases lining up with TRBD2. This CDR3 contains 16 residues. Unmatched junction bases numbered 10, after V lost 10 bases and J lost 4 bases. Germline CDR1 reads ENHRY; CDR2 reads SYGVKD. CDR3 sequence: CATSLTSGGGSDTQYF. The CDR3 nucleotides are TGTGCCACCTCGCTGACTAGCGGGGGGGGGTCAGATACGCAGTATTTT.

This clone turned up a few times. V is TRBV15 and J is TRBJ1-1; D uncertain. Germline V CDR1 and CDR2: LNHNV, YYDKDF (reference sequence). CDR3 length: 15 amino acids. V dropped 0 bases and J dropped 4 bases, with 12 bases sitting between them. CDR3 in DNA: TGTGCCACCAGCAGAGATCGGCCGGGTGGCACTGAAGCTTTCTTT. This encodes CATSRDRPGGTEAFF.

This clone was counted once. The chain is built from TRBV7-3 and TRBJ2-2; 7 bases line up with TRBD1. Germline CDR1 is SGHTA and CDR2 is FQGTGA. This CDR3 region has 17 residues. V lost 1 base and J lost 4; bases outside the gene matches: 9. The CDR3 region has the DNA TGTGCCAGCAGCTTAAATGTTCGAGGGGGCGGCACCGGGGAGCTGTTTTTT. This gives the protein CASSLNVRGGGTGELFF.

J is TRBJ1-4 and V is TRBV29-1, with D uncertain. Germline assignment: CDR1 SQVTM and CDR2 ANQGSEA. V was trimmed by 1 base and J by 7 bases, leaving 10 bases between them. The CDR3 totals 13 residues. In DNA, the CDR3 is TGCAGCGTTGAAGCGGGGTTGGGTGAAAAACTGTTTTTT. Its protein is CSVEAGLGEKLFF.

In this sample, this clone turned up once. The V call is TRBV5-4, the J call TRBJ2-5; TRBD1 matches at 10 bases. CDR1 is SGHNT and CDR2 is YYREEE in the germline V gene (reference sequence). The ends lost 5 bases at V and 0 bases at J; junction bases unmatched: 7. This CDR3 is built from 16 residues. CDR3 coding DNA: TGTGCCAGCAGGTCCCGGGACAGGGGATACCAAGAGACCCAGTACTTC. Protein: CASRSRDRGYQETQYF.

The chain is built from TRBV5-5 and TRBJ2-3, with TRBD1 as a possible D gene (6 bases). Deletions cut 1 base from V and 1 base from J, with 10 bases between. Germline V lookup: CDR1 SGHKS, CDR2 YYEKEE (reference sequence). This CDR3 spans 15 amino acids. CDR3: CASSLYRAGTDTQYF. The CDR3, as DNA: TGTGCCAGCAGCTTGTACAGGGCCGGCACAGATACGCAGTATTTT.

The rearrangement uses TRBV27 and TRBJ1-1; unclear D gene. The CDR3 has 14 amino acids. Germline assignment: CDR1 MNHEY and CDR2 SMNVEV (reference sequence). V was clipped by 2 bases and J by 0 bases, with 7 bases between them. The CDR3 coding sequence is TGTGCCAGCAGTTTACAGGCCATGAACACTGAAGCTTTCTTT. Translating it yields CASSLQAMNTEAFF.

This clone was detected only once. The chain uses TRBV21-1 and TRBJ2-1; the D call TRBD2 from the table was never checked on the DNA. TRBV21-1 counts as a pseudogene. This CDR3 has 16 residues. The CDR3 here is CATCRSGATIRNEQFF. DNA of the CDR3: TGTGCCACCTGCAGGTCGGGAGCCACGATTCGCAATGAGCAGTTCTTC.

This chain joins TRBV7-2 and TRBJ2-7; weak D call: TRBD1 (5 bases). Germline CDR1 and CDR2: SGHTA and FQGNSA. Trimming cost V 2 bases and J 5 bases, with 10 bases left between them. This CDR3 spans 13 amino acids. The CDR3 is CASSLNQGDEQYF. The DNA for the CDR3 is TGTGCCAGCAGCTTAAATCAGGGTGACGAGCAGTACTTC.

The chain links TRBV24-1 to TRBJ1-2; D is unclear. V was shortened by 1 base and J by 11 bases, with 16 bases between the two germline ends. Germline V CDR1 and CDR2: KGHDR, SFDVKD. The CDR3 runs to 14 residues. CDR3 bases: TGTGCCACCAGTGATTTCAATCGGGGTTCGGGATACACCTTC. It specifies CATSDFNRGSGYTF.

The V call is TRBV28, the J call TRBJ1-5; D remains ambiguous. V was pared by 3 bases and J by 7 bases, with 10 bases between. CDR3 length: 13 amino acids. CDR1 MDHEN and CDR2 SYDVKM come from the germline V gene. The CDR3 sequence is CASSFGVRQPQHF. CDR3 nucleotide sequence: TGTGCCAGCAGTTTCGGGGTTAGGCAGCCCCAGCATTTT.

The CDR3 spells CASSLSSSTDTQYF. The CDR3 nucleotides read TGTGCCAGCAGCTTATCTAGTAGCACAGATACGCAGTATTTT. This chain links TRBV7-3 with TRBJ2-3; no clear D. CDR1 is SGHTA, CDR2 FQGTGA, per germline. The CDR3 has 14 residues. V lost 2 bases, J lost 0 bases, and 6 bases lay in between.

This rearrangement joins TRBV20-1 to TRBJ1-3; possible D gene TRBD1, 5 bases. CDR1 is DFQATT and CDR2 is SNEGSKA in the germline V gene (reference sequence). The V end was cut by 3 bases, the J end by 2 bases, with 11 bases between. There are 14 residues in the CDR3. CDR3 in DNA: TGCAGTGCTAGTCAGGGAACAGCTGGAAACACCATATATTTT. Its translation is CSASQGTAGNTIYF.

The chain couples TRBV6-6 to TRBJ1-5; 7 bases fit TRBD1. J lost 7 bases, V lost 7 bases, and 4 bases had no gene match. The CDR3 covers 12 residues. Germline CDR1 MNHNY, CDR2 SVGAGI (reference sequence). The CDR3, as DNA: TGTGCCAGCAACCTACAGGGGCAGCCCCAGCATTTT. Amino acid sequence: CASNLQGQPQHF.

The J gene is TRBJ1-5, the V gene TRBV10-1, with 8 bases aligning to TRBD1. The ends lost 7 bases at V and 4 bases at J; junction bases unmatched: 18. Germline CDR1 reads WNHNN; CDR2 reads SYGVQD (reference sequence). The CDR3 sequence is 18 residues long. CDR3 sequence reads: CASNREDRERGPNQPQHF. The CDR3 DNA sequence: TGCGCCAGCAACCGAGAGGACAGGGAGAGAGGCCCTAATCAGCCCCAGCATTTT.